This entry lists 4 T cell receptor beta chains sequenced from one sample in a study of shared clonotypes between healthy human individuals (dated by TCRdb to 2018 to 2021). The protocol used for the library was the immunoSEQ multiplex PCR assay. The source is immuneACCESS, and TCRdb retained only in-frame sequences with V and J called. Part of the clones is not carried over; for the studies checked, unresolved V genes explain less than half of this, and the remainder is unexplained. The sample records millions of clones, 85% to 95% of which are singletons. The ten largest clones add up to more than 0.1% of the sample. Input material: naive CD4+ T cells sorted from blood. Interpreted using the paper, the cell subset or site label stands for: CD45RA+ positively selected. Source of these receptors: a man between 18 and 29 years old in good health.

This clone was seen once. V is TRBV6-5 and J is TRBJ1-1, with D possibly TRBD1 on 5 matching bases. Germline V lookup: CDR1 MNHEY, CDR2 SVGAGI. Trimming took 4 bases from V and 1 from J, leaving 13 bases between them. The CDR3 loop spans 15 amino acids. The CDR3 nucleotides read TGTGCCAGCAGTTCATCAGGGTTGGGGAACACTGAAGCTTTCTTT. Its translation: CASSSSGLGNTEAFF.

The rearrangement joins TRBV5-1 to TRBJ1-1; a possible D gene is TRBD1 (6 bases). The CDR3 covers 14 residues. The germline V gene has CDR1 SGHRS and CDR2 YFSETQ. V was cut by 2 bases and J by 0 bases, with 8 bases left in between. This CDR3 reads CASSFGDMNTEAFF. Here the CDR3 DNA reads TGCGCCAGCAGCTTCGGGGACATGAACACTGAAGCTTTCTTT.

The CDR3 region has the DNA TGTGCCAGTAGTACGTTATCCACAGATACGCAGTATTTT. This sequence encodes CASSTLSTDTQYF. This sequence joins TRBV19 and TRBJ2-3; D is uncertain. The CDR3 has 13 amino acids. The germline V and J ends were trimmed by 4 bases and 2 bases, with 7 bases remaining between them. The germline V gene has CDR1 LNHDA and CDR2 SQIVND (reference sequence).

For the CDR3, the DNA is TGTGCCAGCAGCTTGATCCCGGGCTCCTACAATGAGCAGTTCTTC. This gives the protein CASSLIPGSYNEQFF. The chain has TRBV5-6 and TRBJ2-1; D is undetermined. The CDR3 consists of 15 residues. Germline CDR1 and CDR2: SGHDT and YYEEEE. Trimming took off 1 base at V and 0 bases at J, with 8 bases between the two ends.